A single T cell receptor beta chain is shown here with its context. The source of the sample is a study of memory CD4+ T cells and cytomegalovirus serostatus. Overall study context: Of the healthy Belgian adults, 9 or 10 were CMV seropositive and fewer than 30 seronegative.

Single viable CD3+CD4+CD8-CD45RO+ cells were sorted as the memory CD4+ T cells. In the study's own analysis: Out-of-frame sequences were removed, leaving a few million distinct TCRbeta sequences. This table comes from immunoSEQ multiplex PCR, and its TCRdb copy is limited to in-frame clones, with some not included. V, J and clone size are those of that table, while D and trimming were read from the DNA. Seen here are around 54,000 clones, about three quarters observed once, and the top ten hold over 2%. The CDR3 contains 13 residues. The ends were cut back, 4 bases at V and 5 bases at J, with 12 bases in the middle. CDR1 and CDR2 (germline): SGHNT, YYREEE (reference sequence).

Sequenced input: memory CD4+ T cells from blood. The chain employs TRBV5-4 and TRBJ1-1; D gene ambiguous. This sequence originates from an adult in good health and CMV-seropositive. The DNA for the CDR3 is TGTGCCAGCAGCCCGGGCCAGAGGACTGAAGCTTTCTTT. Amino acids: CASSPGQRTEAFF.